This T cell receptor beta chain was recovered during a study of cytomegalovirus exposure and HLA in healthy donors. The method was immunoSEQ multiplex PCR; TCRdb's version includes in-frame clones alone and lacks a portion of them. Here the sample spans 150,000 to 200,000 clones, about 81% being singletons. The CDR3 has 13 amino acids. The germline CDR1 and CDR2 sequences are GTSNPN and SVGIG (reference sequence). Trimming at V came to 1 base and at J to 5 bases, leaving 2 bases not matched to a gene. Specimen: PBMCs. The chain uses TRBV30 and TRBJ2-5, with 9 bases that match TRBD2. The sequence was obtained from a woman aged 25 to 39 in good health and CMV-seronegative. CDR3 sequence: CAWSGLAVETQYF. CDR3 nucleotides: TGTGCCTGGAGTGGACTAGCGGTGGAGACCCAGTACTTC.